A single sample gave rise to the 27 T cell receptor beta chains below, sequenced in a study of blood T cell repertoires in COVID-19. TCRdb's copy holds only in-frame clones and misses some; the assay was immunoSEQ multiplex PCR. Of 200,000 to 250,000 clones in the sample, 70% to 85% were seen once. Specimen: PBMCs or T cells enriched from blood (not recorded which). All receptors come from a middle-aged man who had recovered from COVID-19.

The gene calls are TRBV28 and TRBJ1-2; 9 positions agree with TRBD1. The germline CDR1 and CDR2 sequences are MDHEN and SYDVKM. The CDR3 consists of 12 residues. The trim removed 5 bases at V and 7 bases at J, leaving 2 bases unmatched. The DNA for the CDR3 is TGTGCCAGCAGTGGGACAGGGTTTGGCTACACCTTC. Amino acids: CASSGTGFGYTF.

The J gene is TRBJ1-4, the V gene TRBV10-2; D is perhaps TRBD1 (6 bases). The V and J ends lost 5 bases and 3 bases respectively, with 10 bases between them. CDR3 length equals 14 residues. Germline CDR1 WSHSY, CDR2 SAAADI. CDR3 nucleotide sequence: TGCGCCAGCAGTCAAGAGGGGGCTAATGAAAAACTGTTTTTT. Its translation is CASSQEGANEKLFF.

This chain connects TRBV5-6 to TRBJ1-6, with D perhaps TRBD1 (6 bases). Germline lookup yields CDR1 SGHDT and CDR2 YYEEEE. This CDR3 comprises 15 residues. Deletions cut 7 bases from V and 6 bases from J, with 17 bases between. CDR3 nucleotide sequence: TGTGCCAGCGCCCCTGGGGGGGGGCCTAATTCACCCCTCCACTTT. Translation: CASAPGGGPNSPLHF.

This clone was counted once. The rearrangement links TRBV7-2 to TRBJ2-5; 8 bases are shared with TRBD2. The CDR3 has 16 residues. Germline CDR1 SGHTA, CDR2 FQGNSA. After removal of 0 bases from V and 5 bases from J, the junction contained 8 bases not matched to a gene. The chain's CDR3 is CASSLAIGGGQETQYF. The CDR3 nucleotides are TGTGCCAGCAGCTTAGCGATCGGGGGGGGCCAGGAGACCCAGTACTTC.

V gene TRBV7-8 combines with J gene TRBJ1-1; a weak D match, TRBD1 (5 bases). CDR3 length equals 16 residues. From germline, CDR1 is SGHVS and CDR2 FQNEAQ. V lost 2 bases and J 1 base, leaving 14 bases between the germline ends. The CDR3 region is CASSLRSGRSNTEAFF. CDR3 nucleotides: TGTGCCAGCAGCTTACGGTCAGGGAGGTCGAACACTGAAGCTTTCTTT. Drawing the rest from reference TRBV7-8 and TRBJ1-1, the complete variable domain is GAGVSQSPRYKVAKRGQDVALRCDPISGHVSLFWYQQALGQGPEFLTYFQNEAQLDKSGLPSDRFFAERPEGSVSTLKIQRTQQEDSAVYLCASSLRSGRSNTEAFFGQGTRLTVV.

The sample holds a few counts of this clone. The V gene is TRBV27, the J gene TRBJ1-1; 8 positions agree with TRBD1. Per germline, CDR1 MNHEY and CDR2 SMNVEV (reference sequence). The CDR3 is 17 residues long. V lost 6 bases and J lost 0; bases outside the gene matches: 12. CDR3 loop: CASSSGVRQGMNTEAFF. The CDR3 nucleotides are TGTGCCAGCAGCTCCGGGGTGCGACAGGGGATGAACACTGAAGCTTTCTTT.

The chain links TRBV18 to TRBJ1-5, with TRBD1 matching 9 bases. The CDR3 extends over 14 amino acids. The ends lost 4 bases at V and 6 bases at J; junction bases unmatched: 4. Germline V gene lookup returns CDR1 KGHSH and CDR2 LQKENI. CDR3 loop: CASSLGQGGQPQHF. The CDR3, as DNA: TGTGCCAGCTCACTGGGACAGGGTGGTCAGCCCCAGCATTTT.

The CDR3 loop is CASSLERGYNEQFF. In DNA form, the CDR3 reads TGTGCCAGCAGTTTAGAACGGGGCTACAATGAGCAGTTCTTC. The chain employs TRBV28 and TRBJ2-1; TRBD2 is a possible D gene (5 bases). The length of the CDR3 is 14 residues. V lost 2 bases, J lost 3 bases, and 8 bases lay in between. Germline V gene lookup returns CDR1 MDHEN and CDR2 SYDVKM.

V gene TRBV5-4 combines with J gene TRBJ1-6; maybe TRBD1 (6 bases). The CDR3 contains 15 residues. Trimming shortened V by 2 bases and J by 10 bases, and 16 bases separated the two germline ends. Germline CDR1 reads SGHNT; CDR2 reads YYREEE (reference sequence). CDR3 in DNA: TGTGCCAGCAGCTTCTTCAGGGGCGAGGGATCACCCCTCCACTTT. As protein: CASSFFRGEGSPLHF.

This clone was observed a single time. V usage is TRBV7-3 and J usage is TRBJ2-1, with 8 bases fitting TRBD1. Unmatched junction bases numbered 13, after V lost 6 bases and J lost 9 bases. The CDR3 has 15 residues. Germline CDR1 is SGHTA and CDR2 is FQGTGA. CDR3 in DNA: TGTGCCAGCAGTCAGACCCGACAGGGGCTATCTGAGCAGTTCTTC. This codes for CASSQTRQGLSEQFF. Combining the CDR3 with reference TRBV7-3 and TRBJ2-1 gives the whole variable domain GAGVSQTPSNKVTEKGKYVELRCDPISGHTALYWYRQSLGQGPEFLIYFQGTGAADDSGLPNDRFFAVRPEGSVSTLKIQRTERGDSAVYLCASSQTRQGLSEQFFGPGTRLTVL.

The J gene is TRBJ2-1, the V gene TRBV27; 9 bases fit TRBD2. Looked up from germline, CDR1 is MNHEY and CDR2 is SMNVEV (reference sequence). V trimming: 6 bases; J trimming: 6 bases; junction bases outside the gene matches: 9. This CDR3 spans 15 amino acids. Written as DNA, the CDR3 is TGTGCCAGCAGCGAACTAGCGGGTCCCCTCAATGAGCAGTTCTTC. It yields the protein CASSELAGPLNEQFF.

This clone has just a few counts. The chain couples TRBV5-4 to TRBJ1-6; a possible D gene is TRBD1 (5 bases). The CDR3 runs to 13 residues. CDR1 and CDR2 from the germline V gene are SGHNT and YYREEE (reference sequence). Trimming removed 4 bases at V and 6 bases at J, with 8 bases between. This CDR3 reads CASSQQVNSPLHF. The CDR3, as DNA: TGTGCCAGCAGCCAACAGGTTAATTCACCCCTCCACTTT.

The chain has TRBV5-1 and TRBJ2-7, with TRBD2 matching 9 bases. Germline-derived CDR1 and CDR2 are SGHRS and YFSETQ. V trimming: 5 bases; J trimming: 2 bases; junction bases outside the gene matches: 5. The length of the CDR3 is 14 residues. CDR3 coding DNA: TGCGCCAGCAGGAGGACTAGCGAGACCTACGAGCAGTACTTC. This encodes CASRRTSETYEQYF.

The rearrangement links TRBV20-1 to TRBJ2-2; no definite D call. The germline V gene encodes CDR1 DFQATT and CDR2 SNEGSKA (reference sequence). The CDR3 totals 11 residues. CDR3 loop: CSPRNTGELFF. The CDR3 coding sequence is TGCAGCCCCCGGAACACCGGGGAGCTGTTTTTT.

The V gene is TRBV28, the J gene TRBJ1-5; 8 bases agree with TRBD1. Per germline, CDR1 MDHEN and CDR2 SYDVKM. V shed 4 bases, J shed 2 bases, and the junction held 10 bases outside the gene matches. This CDR3 has 17 amino acids. Written as DNA, the CDR3 is TGTGCCAGCAGTTCAGCCCGGACAGGGCTCGGCAATCAGCCCCAGCATTTT. It translates to CASSSARTGLGNQPQHF.

This chain joins TRBV2 and TRBJ1-2; no reliable D call. CDR1 and CDR2 (germline): SNHLY, FYNNEI. The CDR3 is 13 residues long. The V gene lost 5 bases and the J gene lost 6 bases, with 13 bases spanning the gap. CDR3 in DNA: TGTGCCAGCAGTCTTATTACCGCGGATGGCTACACCTTC. It is translated as CASSLITADGYTF.

This clone was counted between two and nine times. The V and J genes are TRBV7-2 and TRBJ2-7; a weak D match, TRBD2 (5 bases). Per the germline V gene, CDR1 is SGHTA and CDR2 is FQGNSA. This CDR3 is 13 amino acids long. Trimming cost V 6 bases and J 5 bases, with 14 bases left between them. CDR3 region: CASSPKGGDEQYF. As DNA, the CDR3 is TGTGCCAGCAGTCCCAAAGGAGGAGACGAGCAGTACTTC.

The rearrangement uses TRBV27 and TRBJ1-5; D unresolved. CDR1 and CDR2 from the germline V gene are MNHEY and SMNVEV (reference sequence). The CDR3 has 13 residues. Trimming cost V 3 bases and J 6 bases, with 9 bases left between them. The CDR3 nucleotides are TGTGCCAGCAGTTTGGTTGGCGGTCAGCCCCAGCATTTT. Protein: CASSLVGGQPQHF.

The rearrangement uses TRBV20-1 and TRBJ2-1; D is possibly TRBD2 (6 bases). V was cut by 3 bases and J by 5 bases, with 8 bases left in between. Germline V gene data show CDR1 as DFQATT and CDR2 as SNEGSKA (reference sequence). The CDR3 contains 12 residues. The CDR3 DNA follows: TGCAGTGCTAGTTTAGCGGACAATGAGCAGTTCTTC. Residues: CSASLADNEQFF.

The V call is TRBV5-5, the J call TRBJ2-1; maybe TRBD2 (5 bases). V dropped 0 bases and J dropped 7 bases, with 5 bases sitting between them. CDR1 is SGHKS, CDR2 YYEKEE, per germline (reference sequence). The CDR3 length is 12 residues. CDR3 nucleotides: TGTGCCAGCAGCTTGGGCGGGAATGAGCAGTTCTTC. It translates to CASSLGGNEQFF.

This chain uses TRBV5-4 with TRBJ2-7; 13 bases match TRBD2. V lost 4 bases, J lost 4 bases, and 2 bases stayed unmatched. The CDR3 is 14 amino acids. CDR1 is SGHNT, CDR2 YYREEE, per germline (reference sequence). The CDR3 loop reads CASSPTSGRYEQYF. The CDR3 nucleotides are TGTGCCAGCAGCCCGACTAGCGGGAGGTACGAGCAGTACTTC. Full variable domain (remainder filled in from reference TRBV5-4 and TRBJ2-7): ETGVTQSPTHLIKTRGQQVTLRCSSQSGHNTVSWYQQALGQGPQFIFQYYREEENGRGNFPPRFSGLQFPNYSSELNVNALELDDSALYLCASSPTSGRYEQYFGPGTRLTVT.

The chain has TRBV5-6 and TRBJ2-3, with 9 bases identical to TRBD2. The CDR3 is 15 residues long. Per germline, CDR1 SGHDT and CDR2 YYEEEE. The trim removed 4 bases at V and 5 bases at J, leaving 8 bases unmatched. The CDR3 nucleotides read TGTGCCAGCAGCCACATCGGGCGGGGGGGAGATACGCAGTATTTT. Its translation is CASSHIGRGGDTQYF.

This clone showed up just a few times. The rearrangement uses TRBV30 and TRBJ2-4, with 7 bases lining up with TRBD2. V shed 3 bases, J shed 4 bases, and the junction held 9 bases outside the gene matches. Germline V lookup: CDR1 GTSNPN, CDR2 SVGIG (reference sequence). The CDR3 is 15 amino acids. CDR3: CAWSPGGRGKNIQYF. The CDR3 DNA reads TGTGCCTGGAGCCCTGGGGGGAGGGGTAAAAACATTCAGTACTTC.

This rearrangement joins TRBV27 to TRBJ2-7; TRBD2 matches 7 bases. The CDR3 is 15 residues long. The germline V gene encodes CDR1 MNHEY and CDR2 SMNVEV (reference sequence). The junction had 6 bases not matched to a gene; V was cut back by 1 base and J by 3 bases. CDR3 residues: CASSLLGGPNYEQYF. Here the CDR3 DNA reads TGTGCCAGCAGTTTATTGGGAGGGCCGAACTACGAGCAGTACTTC.

The CDR3 DNA reads TGTGCCATCAGTGAGTCCCCCGGACTAGCGGGGGGACCGCAAGAGACCCAGTACTTC. Translation: CAISESPGLAGGPQETQYF. The chain links TRBV10-3 to TRBJ2-5; TRBD2 matches at 14 bases. This CDR3 region has 19 residues. The V and J ends lost 0 bases and 2 bases, in that order; junction bases with no gene match: 8. The germline V gene encodes CDR1 ENHRY and CDR2 SYGVKD.

The chain uses TRBV28 and TRBJ2-7; tentative D call: TRBD1 (6 bases). The CDR3 consists of 15 residues. Trimming stripped 6 bases from V and 3 bases from J, with 18 bases between. Germline CDR1 and CDR2: MDHEN and SYDVKM. CDR3: CASSSSGTLGYEQYF. CDR3 sequence (DNA): TGTGCCAGCAGCTCCTCCGGGACACTTGGCTACGAGCAGTACTTC.

This clone appeared a few times. The CDR3 is CAILPSTGVEGYTF. DNA for the CDR3: TGTGCCATCTTGCCGTCGACAGGGGTGGAAGGCTACACCTTC. The gene calls are TRBV10-3 and TRBJ1-2; 8 nucleotides align to TRBD1. The CDR3 is 14 residues long. The V gene's germline CDR1 is ENHRY and CDR2 SYGVKD. Trimming at V came to 8 bases and at J to 8 bases, leaving 13 bases not matched to a gene.